This T cell receptor (beta chain) was captured in a study of blood T cell repertoires in COVID-19. Background on the study: Some COVID-19 samples were acute and others convalescent; all came from the United States, Italy and Spain.

The germline V gene has CDR1 SQVTM and CDR2 ANQGSEA. V lost 3 bases to trimming and J lost 4 bases, with 9 bases between them. The CDR3 covers 12 residues. TCRdb keeps only in-frame clones here, not all; method: immunoSEQ multiplex PCR. The sample includes around 60,000 clones, 80% to 90% of them seen just once. The TCR comes from a man older than 75 with acute or convalescent COVID-19. This sequence joins TRBV29-1 and TRBJ1-1; D may be TRBD1 (5 bases). The specimen sequenced was peripheral blood. The CDR3 DNA reads TGCAGCGTTGAGGGGGGTTTCACTGAAGCTTTCTTT. Amino acid sequence: CSVEGGFTEAFF. The full variable domain, in which reference TRBV29-1 and TRBJ1-1 provide the parts outside the CDR3, is SAVISQKPSRDICQRGTSLTIQCQVDSQVTMMFWYRQQPGQSLTLIATANQGSEATYESGFVIDKFPISRPNLTFSTLTVSNMSPEDSSIYLCSVEGGFTEAFFGQGTRLTVV.